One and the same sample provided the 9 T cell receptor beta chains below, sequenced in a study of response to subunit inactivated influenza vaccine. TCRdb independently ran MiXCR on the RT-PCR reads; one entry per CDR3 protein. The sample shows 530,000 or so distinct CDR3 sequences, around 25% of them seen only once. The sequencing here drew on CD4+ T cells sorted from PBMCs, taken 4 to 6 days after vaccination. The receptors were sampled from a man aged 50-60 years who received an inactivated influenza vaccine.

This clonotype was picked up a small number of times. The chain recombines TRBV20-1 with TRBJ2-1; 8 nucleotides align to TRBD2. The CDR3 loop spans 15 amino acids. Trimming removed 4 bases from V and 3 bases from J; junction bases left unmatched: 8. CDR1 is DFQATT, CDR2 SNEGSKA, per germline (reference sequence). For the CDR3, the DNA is TGCAGTGCTACCCGGGAGGGTTCGTTCTACAATGAGCAGTTCTTC. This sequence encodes CSATREGSFYNEQFF.

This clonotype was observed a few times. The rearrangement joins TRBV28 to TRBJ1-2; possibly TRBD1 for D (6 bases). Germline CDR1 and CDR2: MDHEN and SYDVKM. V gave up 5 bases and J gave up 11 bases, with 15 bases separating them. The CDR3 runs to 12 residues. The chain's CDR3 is CASSPKQGFYTF. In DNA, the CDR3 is TGTGCCAGCAGTCCCAAACAGGGTTTTTACACCTTC.

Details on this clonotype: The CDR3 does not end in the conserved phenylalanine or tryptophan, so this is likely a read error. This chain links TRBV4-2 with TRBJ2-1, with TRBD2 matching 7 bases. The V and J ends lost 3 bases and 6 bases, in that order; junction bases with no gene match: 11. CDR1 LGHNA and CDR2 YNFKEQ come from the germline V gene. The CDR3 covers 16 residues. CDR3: CASSQAQRGISNEQFS. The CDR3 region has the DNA TGTGCCAGCAGCCAGGCCCAGCGGGGTATCTCCAATGAGCAGTTCTCC.

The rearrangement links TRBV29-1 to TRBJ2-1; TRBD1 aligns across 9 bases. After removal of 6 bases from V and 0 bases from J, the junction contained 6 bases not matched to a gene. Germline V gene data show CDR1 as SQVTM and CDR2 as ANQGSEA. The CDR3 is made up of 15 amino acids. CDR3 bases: TGCAGCGTACCGGGGACAGGGAGCTCCTACAATGAGCAGTTCTTC. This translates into CSVPGTGSSYNEQFF.

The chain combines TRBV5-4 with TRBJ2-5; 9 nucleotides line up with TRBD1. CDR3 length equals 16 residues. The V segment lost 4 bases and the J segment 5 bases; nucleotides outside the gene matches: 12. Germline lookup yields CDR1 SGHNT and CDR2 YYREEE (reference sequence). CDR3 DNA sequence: TGTGCCAGCAGCCCCGGATTACAGGGGGCCGGCGAGACCCAGTACTTC. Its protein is CASSPGLQGAGETQYF.

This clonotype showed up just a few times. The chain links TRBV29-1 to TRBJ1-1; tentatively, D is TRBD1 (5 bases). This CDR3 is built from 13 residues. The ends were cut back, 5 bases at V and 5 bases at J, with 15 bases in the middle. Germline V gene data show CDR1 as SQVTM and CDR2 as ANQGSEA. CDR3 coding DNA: TGCAGCGTTTCCAGACAGTCGAGAACTGAAGCTTTCTTT. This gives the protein CSVSRQSRTEAFF.

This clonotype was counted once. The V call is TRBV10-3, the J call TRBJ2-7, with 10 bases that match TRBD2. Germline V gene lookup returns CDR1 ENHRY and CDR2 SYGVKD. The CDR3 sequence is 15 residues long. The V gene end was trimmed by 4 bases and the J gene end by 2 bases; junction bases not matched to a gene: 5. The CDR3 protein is CAISVGLAGAYEQYF. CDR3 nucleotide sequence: TGTGCCATCAGTGTTGGGCTAGCGGGGGCCTACGAGCAGTACTTC.

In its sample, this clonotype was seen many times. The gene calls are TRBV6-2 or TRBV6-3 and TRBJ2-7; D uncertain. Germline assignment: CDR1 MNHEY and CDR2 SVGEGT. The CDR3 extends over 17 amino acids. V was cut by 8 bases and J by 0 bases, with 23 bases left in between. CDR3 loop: CASATPTGLFISYEQYF. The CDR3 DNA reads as TGTGCCAGCGCTACACCTACGGGCCTCTTCATCTCCTACGAGCAGTACTTC.

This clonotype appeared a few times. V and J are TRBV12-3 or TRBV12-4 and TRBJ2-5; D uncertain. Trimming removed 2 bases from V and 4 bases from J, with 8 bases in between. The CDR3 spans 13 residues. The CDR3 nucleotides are TGTGCCAGCAGTTTATTCCAGGTAGAGACCCAGTACTTC. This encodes CASSLFQVETQYF.